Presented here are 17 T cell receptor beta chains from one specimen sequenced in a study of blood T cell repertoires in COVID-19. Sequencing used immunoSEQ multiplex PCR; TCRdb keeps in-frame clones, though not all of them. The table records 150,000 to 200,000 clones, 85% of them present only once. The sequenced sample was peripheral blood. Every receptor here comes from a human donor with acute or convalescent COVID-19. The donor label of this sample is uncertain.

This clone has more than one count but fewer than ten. Here the CDR3 DNA reads TGTGCCAGCAGCGTAGACCCTACAGGGCAGGGCAACTATGGCTACACCTTC. Translated: CASSVDPTGQGNYGYTF. The chain employs TRBV9 and TRBJ1-2; a weak D match, TRBD1 (6 bases). This CDR3 region has 17 residues. CDR1 and CDR2 (germline): SGDLS, YYNGEE. V was trimmed by 0 bases and J by 2 bases, leaving 17 bases between them.

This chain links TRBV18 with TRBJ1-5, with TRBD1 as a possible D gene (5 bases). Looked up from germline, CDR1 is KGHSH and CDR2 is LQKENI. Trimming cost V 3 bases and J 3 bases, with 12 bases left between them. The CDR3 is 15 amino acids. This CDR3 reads CASSPRDGTNQPQHF. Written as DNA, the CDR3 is TGTGCCAGCTCACCGCGGGACGGTACCAATCAGCCCCAGCATTTT.

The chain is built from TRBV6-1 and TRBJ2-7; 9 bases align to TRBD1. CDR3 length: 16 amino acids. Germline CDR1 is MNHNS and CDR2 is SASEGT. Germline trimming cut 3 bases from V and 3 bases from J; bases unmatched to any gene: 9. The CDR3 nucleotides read TGTGCCAGCAGTGATCGGGGACAGGGAAAGGGCTACGAGCAGTACTTC. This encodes CASSDRGQGKGYEQYF.

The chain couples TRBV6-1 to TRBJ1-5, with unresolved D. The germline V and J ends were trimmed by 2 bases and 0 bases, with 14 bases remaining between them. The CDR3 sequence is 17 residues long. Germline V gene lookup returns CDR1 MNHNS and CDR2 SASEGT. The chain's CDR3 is CASSERPDSYSNQPQHF. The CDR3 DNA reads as TGTGCCAGCAGTGAACGGCCGGACTCCTATAGCAATCAGCCCCAGCATTTT.

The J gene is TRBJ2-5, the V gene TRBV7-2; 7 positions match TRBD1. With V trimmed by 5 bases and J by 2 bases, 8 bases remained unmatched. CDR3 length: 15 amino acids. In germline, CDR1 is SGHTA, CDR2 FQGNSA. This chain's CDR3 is CASSLRTGRQETQYF. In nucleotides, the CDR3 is TGTGCCAGCAGCCTTAGGACAGGTCGACAAGAGACCCAGTACTTC.

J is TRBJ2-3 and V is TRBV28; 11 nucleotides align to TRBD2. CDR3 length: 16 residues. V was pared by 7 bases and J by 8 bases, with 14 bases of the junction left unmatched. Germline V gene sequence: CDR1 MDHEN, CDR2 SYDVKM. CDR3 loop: CASTSSLAGGPFTQYF. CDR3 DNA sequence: TGTGCCAGCACTTCCTCCTTAGCGGGGGGGCCGTTTACGCAGTATTTT.

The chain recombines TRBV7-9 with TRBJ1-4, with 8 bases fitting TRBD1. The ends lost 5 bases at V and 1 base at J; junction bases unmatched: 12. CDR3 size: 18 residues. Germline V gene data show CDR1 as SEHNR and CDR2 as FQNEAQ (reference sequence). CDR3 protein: CASSRSDRGWETNEKLFF. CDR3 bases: TGTGCCAGCAGCCGTTCTGACAGGGGTTGGGAAACTAATGAAAAACTGTTTTTT.

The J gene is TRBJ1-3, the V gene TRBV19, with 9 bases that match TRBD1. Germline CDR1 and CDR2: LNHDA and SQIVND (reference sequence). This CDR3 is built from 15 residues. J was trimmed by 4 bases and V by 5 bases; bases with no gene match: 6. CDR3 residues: CASSSQGAAGNTIYF. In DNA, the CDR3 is TGTGCCAGTAGTTCACAGGGGGCCGCGGGAAACACCATATATTTT.

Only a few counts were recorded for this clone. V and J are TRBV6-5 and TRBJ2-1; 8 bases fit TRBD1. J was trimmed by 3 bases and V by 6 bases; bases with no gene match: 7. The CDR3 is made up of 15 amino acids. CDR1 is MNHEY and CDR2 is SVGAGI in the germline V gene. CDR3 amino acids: CASREGTGYYNEQFF. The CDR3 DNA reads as TGTGCCAGCAGGGAGGGGACAGGTTACTACAATGAGCAGTTCTTC.

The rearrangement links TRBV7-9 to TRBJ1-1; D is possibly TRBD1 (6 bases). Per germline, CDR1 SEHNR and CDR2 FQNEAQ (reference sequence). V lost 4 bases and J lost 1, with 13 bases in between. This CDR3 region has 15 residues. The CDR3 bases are TGTGCCAGCAGCTCAACAGGGATCCCGAACACTGAAGCTTTCTTT. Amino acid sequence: CASSSTGIPNTEAFF.

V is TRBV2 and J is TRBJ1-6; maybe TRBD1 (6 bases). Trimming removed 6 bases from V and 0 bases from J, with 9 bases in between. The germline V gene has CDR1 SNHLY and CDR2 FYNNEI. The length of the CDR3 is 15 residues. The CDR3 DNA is TGTGCCAGCAGGGGGGGGCTCTCCTATAATTCACCCCTCCACTTT. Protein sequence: CASRGGLSYNSPLHF.

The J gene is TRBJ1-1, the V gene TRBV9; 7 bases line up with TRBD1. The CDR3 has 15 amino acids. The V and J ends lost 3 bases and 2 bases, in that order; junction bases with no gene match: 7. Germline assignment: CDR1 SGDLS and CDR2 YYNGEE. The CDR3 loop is CASSANRDRNTEAFF. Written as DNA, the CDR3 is TGTGCCAGCAGCGCGAACCGGGACAGAAACACTGAAGCTTTCTTT.

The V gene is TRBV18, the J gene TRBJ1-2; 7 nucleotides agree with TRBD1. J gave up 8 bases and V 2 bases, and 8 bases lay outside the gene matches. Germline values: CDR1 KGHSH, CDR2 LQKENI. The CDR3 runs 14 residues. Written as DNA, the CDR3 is TGTGCCAGCTCACCATCGACAGGGATCGTCGGCTACACCTTC. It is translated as CASSPSTGIVGYTF.

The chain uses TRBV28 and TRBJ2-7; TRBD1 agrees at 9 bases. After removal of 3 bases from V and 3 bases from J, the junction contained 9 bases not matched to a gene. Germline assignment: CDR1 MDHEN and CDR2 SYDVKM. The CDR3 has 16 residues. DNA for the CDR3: TGTGCCAGCAGTTTTCTCCGGGACAGGGATTACTACGAGCAGTACTTC. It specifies CASSFLRDRDYYEQYF.

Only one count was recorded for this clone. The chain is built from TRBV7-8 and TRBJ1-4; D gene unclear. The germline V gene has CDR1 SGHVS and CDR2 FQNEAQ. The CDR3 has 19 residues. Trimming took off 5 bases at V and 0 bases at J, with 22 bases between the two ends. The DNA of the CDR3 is TGTGCCAGCAGCCCCCGGAGGAACCTCCTGCCCTCAACTAATGAAAAACTGTTTTTT. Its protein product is CASSPRRNLLPSTNEKLFF. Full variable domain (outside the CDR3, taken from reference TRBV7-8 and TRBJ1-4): GAGVSQSPRYKVAKRGQDVALRCDPISGHVSLFWYQQALGQGPEFLTYFQNEAQLDKSGLPSDRFFAERPEGSVSTLKIQRTQQEDSAVYLCASSPRRNLLPSTNEKLFFGSGTQLSVL.

The CDR3 nucleotides read TGTGCCAGCAGTGACGACACGAACACTGAAGCTTTCTTT. It yields the protein CASSDDTNTEAFF. This rearrangement joins TRBV2 to TRBJ1-1; D call uncertain. Trimming removed 3 bases at V and 1 base at J, with 6 bases between. Germline lookup yields CDR1 SNHLY and CDR2 FYNNEI. The CDR3 totals 13 residues.

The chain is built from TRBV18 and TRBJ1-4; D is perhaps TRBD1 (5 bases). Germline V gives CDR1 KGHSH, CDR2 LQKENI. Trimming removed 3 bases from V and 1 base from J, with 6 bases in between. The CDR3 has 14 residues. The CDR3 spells CASSPQGTNEKLFF. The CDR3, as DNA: TGTGCCAGCTCACCCCAGGGAACTAATGAAAAACTGTTTTTT.